This TCR beta chain stems from a study of tumor-infiltrating lymphocytes in oesophageal squamous cell carcinoma. TCRdb reanalysed the PCR reads using MiXCR and keeps one entry per CDR3 protein. This sample has 20,000 to 25,000 distinct CDR3 sequences, with approximately 40% found just once. Germline values: CDR1 SGHRS, CDR2 YFSETQ. V gave up 4 bases and J gave up 10 bases; unmatched junction bases: 8. This CDR3 has 14 residues. As concerns this clonotype: Being one base from a much bigger clone, this may be a read error.

Material for sequencing was esophageal tumor tissue. The receptor's source is a male donor with esophageal squamous cell carcinoma. The chain carries TRBV5-1 and TRBJ2-1; 10 bases match TRBD1. CDR3 DNA sequence: TGCGCCAGCAGCCAAGGACAGGGGGGGTACGAGCAGTTCTTC. This encodes CASSQGQGGYEQFF. Full variable domain (rest looked up from reference TRBV5-1 and TRBJ2-1): KAGVTQTPRYLIKTRGQQVTLSCSPISGHRSVSWYQQTPGQGLQFLFEYFSETQRNKGNFPGRFSGRQFSNSRSEMNVSTLELGDSALYLCASSQGQGGYEQFFGPGTRLTVL.